This entry features one TCR beta chain sequence. This record comes from a study of T cell changes during pregnancy in multiple sclerosis. Assay: immunoSEQ multiplex PCR; the TCRdb copy retains only in-frame clones and omits some. The sample contains some 41,000 clones, 80% to 90% of which appear only once. This TCR was recovered from a female donor with multiple sclerosis, enrolled in a pregnancy study. Source: CD4+ T cells from peripheral blood mononuclear cells, taken in the first trimester of pregnancy.

The CDR3: CASSAGQGFSGELFF. Written as DNA, the CDR3 is TGTGCCAGCAGTGCCGGACAGGGGTTTAGCGGGGAGCTGTTTTTT. This chain uses TRBV25-1 with TRBJ2-2; the match to TRBD1 covers 9 bases. The CDR3 is 15 amino acids. Germline values: CDR1 MGHDK, CDR2 SYGVNS. Germline trimming cut 4 bases from V and 7 bases from J; bases unmatched to any gene: 7.